Listed below are T cell receptor beta chains from one sample, sequenced in a study of blood T cell repertoires in COVID-19. Sequencing used immunoSEQ multiplex PCR; TCRdb keeps in-frame clones, though not all of them. The data contain approximately 360,000 clones, more than 70% of them singletons. The material sequenced was PBMCs or T cells enriched from blood (not recorded which). The receptor set was obtained from a man aged 40-50 years in a cohort exposed to, infected with or recovered from COVID-19 (not recorded which). CDR3s include the opening cysteine and the closing phenylalanine or tryptophan. The D gene is left open where the match is weak. Some rows have no size entry. The others give once, few or many, or a class for an expanded clone.

D	size	V	J	CDR3	DNA
.	.	TRBV6-5	TRBJ1-5	CASRNRASNQPQHF	TGTGCCAGCAGAAACAGGGCCTCCAATCAGCCCCAGCATTTT
TRBD1	.	TRBV25-1	TRBJ2-7	CASSGQGRYEQYF	TGTGCCAGCAGCGGACAGGGCCGCTACGAGCAGTACTTC
.	.	TRBV6-1	TRBJ2-1	CASSESIVNPYEQFF	TGTGCCAGCAGTGAAAGTATAGTAAACCCCTATGAGCAGTTCTTC
TRBD1	.	TRBV27	TRBJ2-7	CASSDRDRVSYEQYF	TGTGCCAGCAGTGACCGGGACAGGGTCTCCTACGAGCAGTACTTC
TRBD2	.	TRBV27	TRBJ2-7	CASSILAGTTYEQYF	TGTGCCAGCAGTATATTAGCGGGAACTACCTACGAGCAGTACTTC
TRBD1	.	TRBV29-1	TRBJ1-1	CSVLPGQSLNTEAFF	TGCAGCGTCTTACCGGGACAGTCACTGAACACTGAAGCTTTCTTT
TRBD1	once	TRBV10-2	TRBJ2-5	CANVTGGGETQYF	TGCGCCAACGTGACAGGGGGCGGAGAGACCCAGTACTTC
TRBD1	.	TRBV18	TRBJ2-7	CASSPATGGDEQYF	TGTGCCAGCTCACCAGCGACAGGGGGCGACGAGCAGTACTTC
.	.	TRBV5-1	TRBJ2-2	CASSLTGTRTRWGGGELFF	TGCGCCAGCAGCTTAACAGGGACCAGGACTAGGTGGGGCGGCGGGGAGCTGTTTTTT
TRBD2	.	TRBV3-1/TRBV3-2	TRBJ2-5	CASSPRSSGRGGETQYF	TGTGCCAGCAGCCCAAGGTCCAGCGGGAGAGGGGGAGAGACCCAGTACTTC
.	.	TRBV11-2	TRBJ2-2	CASRLNTGELFF	TGTGCCAGCAGACTGAACACCGGGGAGCTGTTTTTT
TRBD1	.	TRBV10-3	TRBJ1-5	CATTQGGSQPQHF	TGTGCCACTACACAGGGGGGCAGTCAGCCCCAGCATTTT
TRBD2	.	TRBV6-5	TRBJ2-1	CATRLAGGDEQFF	TGTGCCACCCGACTAGCGGGAGGAGATGAGCAGTTCTTC
.	.	TRBV7-8	TRBJ2-7	CASSLDRYSYEQYF	TGTGCCAGCAGCTTAGACAGGTATTCCTACGAGCAGTACTTC
.	.	TRBV27	TRBJ2-1	CASSGGASYNEQFF	TGTGCCAGCAGTGGCGGGGCGAGCTACAATGAGCAGTTCTTC